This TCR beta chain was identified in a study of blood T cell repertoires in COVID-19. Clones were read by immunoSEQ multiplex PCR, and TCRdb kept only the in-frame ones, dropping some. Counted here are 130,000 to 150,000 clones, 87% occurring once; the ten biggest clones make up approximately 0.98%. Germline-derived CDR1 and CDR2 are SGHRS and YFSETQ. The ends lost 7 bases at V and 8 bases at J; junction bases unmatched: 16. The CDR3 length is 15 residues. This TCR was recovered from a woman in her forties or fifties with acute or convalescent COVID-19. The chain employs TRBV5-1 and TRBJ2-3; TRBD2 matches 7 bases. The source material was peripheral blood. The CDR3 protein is CASRSVGGEKGTQYF. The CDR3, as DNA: TGCGCCAGCCGATCGGTGGGAGGGGAGAAAGGTACGCAGTATTTT.